This TCR beta chain was identified in a study of cytomegalovirus exposure and HLA in healthy donors. Broader study findings: Among donors in an Asian-associated ancestry cluster, a later analysis reportedly found fewer N-insertions than the roughly 730-donor mean. Earlier analysis found most TCR beta V segments productive about 87% or about 30% of the time. The study recorded 150 to 200 TCR beta chains that were cytomegalovirus-associated. Rare sequences made up most TCRs, while some public TCRs were found in many donors.

Amplification used 60 Vbeta primers and 13 Jbeta primers. TCRdb keeps only in-frame clones here, not all; method: immunoSEQ multiplex PCR. The sample carries about 190,000 clones, roughly 77% recorded once. A remark on this clone: Its antigen is still unknown.

Germline V gives CDR1 SGHAT, CDR2 FQNNGV. V lost 5 bases and J lost 4; bases outside the gene matches: 2. The CDR3 is 13 amino acids. This TCR came from a woman younger than 45 in good health and CMV-seropositive. Sequencing was performed on PBMCs. The gene calls are TRBV11-2 and TRBJ1-2, with 9 bases fitting TRBD1. This CDR3 is CASSPDRGYGYTF. The CDR3 nucleotides are TGTGCCAGCAGCCCGGACAGGGGCTATGGCTACACCTTC.